This T cell receptor (beta chain) originates from a study of blood T cell repertoires in COVID-19. About the research overall: Specimens from acute and convalescent COVID-19 originated in the United States, Italy and Spain. In each case, the material was cDNA or gDNA derived from T cells, B-cell-depleted T cells, or PBMCs.

Original analysis: Amplification of reference gene primers was used by the study to estimate nucleated cell counts. Measured with immunoSEQ multiplex PCR; TCRdb has only the in-frame clones, and not every one. V, J and clone size derive from that table, while D and trimming were established from the DNA sequence. The table includes fewer than 300,000 clones, 91% detected once. Seattle researchers signed up patients amid active infection and tracked them longitudinally. CDR3 length: 14 residues. V lost 4 bases to trimming and J lost 5 bases; unmatched junction nucleotides: 5. The germline V gene encodes CDR1 SGHNT and CDR2 YYREEE (reference sequence).

Material: peripheral blood. The rearrangement links TRBV5-4 to TRBJ2-7; the match to TRBD2 covers 11 bases. This receptor was obtained from a woman aged 25 to 39 with COVID-19, enrolled during active disease. The DNA of the CDR3 is TGTGCCAGCAGCCGGGCGGGACTAGCGGACGAGCAGTACTTC. This encodes CASSRAGLADEQYF.